A single sample gave rise to the 28 T cell receptor beta chains below, sequenced in a study of T cell repertoires in cytomegalovirus infection. One entry per CDR3 protein, called by TCRdb with MiXCR from the reads. The sample lists roughly 160,000 distinct CDR3 sequences, about 20% occurring once. Their recognized antigens are unknown. The sequences come from CD8+ T cells from cultured PBMCs, collected from culture after CMV antigen stimulation. The receptors stem from a human donor in good health (CMV status not recorded). Some clones in this sample may be carry-over from other donors' samples.

The chain couples TRBV6-2 or TRBV6-3 to TRBJ2-1; D is unclear. This CDR3 has 13 residues. V lost 7 bases and J lost 5, with 12 bases in between. Per germline, CDR1 MNHEY and CDR2 SVGEGT. CDR3: CASTDPTDNEQFF. DNA of the CDR3: TGTGCCAGCACCGACCCCACAGACAATGAGCAGTTCTTC.

This clonotype was seen more than once but under ten times. The genes are TRBV7-9 and TRBJ2-4, with 8 bases aligning to TRBD1. J gave up 3 bases and V 5 bases, and 6 bases lay outside the gene matches. CDR3 size: 15 residues. CDR1 is SEHNR, CDR2 FQNEAQ, per germline (reference sequence). In DNA form, the CDR3 reads TGTGCCAGCAGCCCAGGGGGCAGTGACAAAAACATTCAGTACTTC. It encodes CASSPGGSDKNIQYF.

This chain uses TRBV12-3 or TRBV12-4 with TRBJ1-1; D gene unclear. The V end was cut by 4 bases, the J end by 2 bases, with 11 bases between. The CDR3 length is 14 residues. The CDR3 DNA reads as TGTGCCAGCAGTTCACGCGAGACAAACACTGAAGCTTTCTTT. Amino acid sequence: CASSSRETNTEAFF.

This clonotype was recorded a few times. V is TRBV11-2 and J is TRBJ1-1, with unresolved D. CDR1 and CDR2 (germline): SGHAT, FQNNGV. CDR3 length: 14 amino acids. Deletions cut 5 bases from V and 3 bases from J, with 13 bases between. The CDR3 spells CASSQTGSYTEAFF. CDR3 sequence (DNA): TGTGCCAGCAGCCAGACGGGGTCCTACACTGAAGCTTTCTTT.

This chain uses TRBV7-9 with TRBJ1-6, with D maybe TRBD1 (5 bases). V lost 3 bases, J lost 7 bases, and 13 bases lay in between. The CDR3 contains 15 residues. Germline V gene data show CDR1 as SEHNR and CDR2 as FQNEAQ (reference sequence). CDR3 nucleotides: TGTGCCAGCAGCTTTCCTCAGGGAGGGAATTCACCCCTCCACTTT. Translating gives CASSFPQGGNSPLHF.

The chain combines TRBV6-5 with TRBJ2-5, with D hard to call. Trimming removed 8 bases at V and 6 bases at J, with 13 bases between. The CDR3 extends over 12 amino acids. Germline V gives CDR1 MNHEY, CDR2 SVGAGI. In DNA form, the CDR3 reads TGTGCCAGCTCCCACGGCGTCCAGACCCAGTACTTC. Translated: CASSHGVQTQYF.

The rearrangement uses TRBV11-1 and TRBJ2-2, with 7 bases that match TRBD1. The CDR3 is made up of 16 amino acids. In germline, CDR1 is SGHAT, CDR2 FQDESV (reference sequence). V lost 5 bases and J lost 0; bases outside the gene matches: 6. The CDR3 here is CASSRDSIANTGELFF. The CDR3 DNA is TGTGCCAGCAGCAGGGACAGCATCGCGAACACCGGGGAGCTGTTTTTT.

This clonotype has more than one count but fewer than ten. The chain couples TRBV4-1 to TRBJ1-1; unclear D gene. CDR1 is MGHRA and CDR2 is YSYEKL in the germline V gene. V gave up 0 bases and J gave up 7 bases, with 6 bases separating them. This CDR3 has 12 residues. The CDR3 reads CASSQDGFEAFF. The CDR3 DNA reads as TGCGCCAGCAGCCAAGACGGGTTTGAAGCTTTCTTT.

The rearrangement links TRBV12-3 or TRBV12-4 to TRBJ2-3, with D uncertain. The V and J ends lost 3 bases and 8 bases respectively, with 9 bases between them. This CDR3 is 12 amino acids long. The DNA for the CDR3 is TGTGCCAGCAGTTTTCGGCCAGCTACGCAGTATTTT. It codes for CASSFRPATQYF.

This clonotype turned up a few times. The V gene is TRBV6-2 or TRBV6-3, the J gene TRBJ1-1; D not certain. Germline lookup yields CDR1 MNHEY and CDR2 SVGEGT. CDR3 length: 15 residues. V lost 3 bases to trimming and J lost 1 base, with 12 bases between them. The CDR3 here is CASSYLVGRNTEAFF. DNA for the CDR3: TGTGCCAGCAGTTATTTGGTGGGGAGGAACACTGAAGCTTTCTTT.

This chain uses TRBV7-2 with TRBJ2-3; 8 nucleotides line up with TRBD1. Germline CDR1 reads SGHTA; CDR2 reads FQGNSA. V gave up 4 bases and J gave up 6 bases; unmatched junction bases: 6. This CDR3 is 14 amino acids long. The CDR3 nucleotides are TGTGCCAGCAGCTACGGACAGGGTCGGGATACGCAGTATTTT. Amino acid sequence: CASSYGQGRDTQYF.

A word on this clonotype: This sequence is one base from a far larger clone and is likely a read error. CDR3 sequence reads: CASSLRGTTEAFF. CDR3 nucleotide sequence: TGTGCCAGCAGCTTACGGGGGACCACTGAAGCTTTCTTT. The genes are TRBV7-2 and TRBJ1-1; D might be TRBD1 (5 bases). CDR3 length: 13 amino acids. CDR1 SGHTA and CDR2 FQGNSA come from the germline V gene. V shed 2 bases and J shed 4 bases, with 8 bases lying between them.

This clonotype has more than one count but fewer than ten. V is TRBV7-6 and J is TRBJ1-4; D remains ambiguous. V lost 1 base to trimming and J lost 7 bases, with 19 bases between them. The length of the CDR3 is 17 residues. The germline V gene encodes CDR1 SGHVS and CDR2 FNYEAQ. CDR3 in amino acids: CASSLGVQNRHGEKLFF. CDR3 nucleotides: TGTGCCAGCAGCTTAGGGGTCCAAAACCGACACGGTGAAAAACTGTTTTTT.

In its sample, this clonotype was seen a few times. The gene calls are TRBV19 and TRBJ1-5; 8 bases are a match to TRBD1. CDR1 is LNHDA, CDR2 SQIVND, per germline (reference sequence). V was pared by 3 bases and J by 0 bases, with 7 bases of the junction left unmatched. This CDR3 comprises 17 residues. DNA for the CDR3: TGTGCCAGTAGTATGGCGTCAGGGGGCGATAGCAATCAGCCCCAGCATTTT. Its translation is CASSMASGGDSNQPQHF.

This clonotype was seen at least ten times. The genes are TRBV4-3 and TRBJ1-6; D gene unclear. CDR3 length equals 15 residues. V was clipped by 0 bases and J by 5 bases, with 8 bases between them. Germline-derived CDR1 and CDR2 are LGHNA and YSLEER. CDR3 sequence: CASSQDRANNSPLHF. CDR3 DNA: TGCGCCAGCAGCCAAGACCGGGCAAATAATTCACCCCTCCACTTT.

This clonotype occurred a few times. The J gene is TRBJ2-1, the V gene TRBV7-3; TRBD2 aligns across 9 bases. V was pared by 2 bases and J by 9 bases, with 8 bases of the junction left unmatched. Germline V CDR1 and CDR2: SGHTA, FQGTGA. The CDR3 loop spans 15 amino acids. CDR3 sequence (DNA): TGTGCCAGCAGCTTACAGGGCGGGGGGGCCGGTGAGCAGTTCTTC. This encodes CASSLQGGGAGEQFF.

The chain employs TRBV11-2 and TRBJ2-1; D possibly corresponds to TRBD1 (6 bases). Trimming took 5 bases from V and 4 from J, leaving 18 bases between them. Per the germline V gene, CDR1 is SGHAT and CDR2 is FQNNGV. The CDR3 extends over 16 amino acids. CDR3 sequence: CASSPLTGSTYNEQFF. Written as DNA, the CDR3 is TGTGCCAGCAGCCCATTGACAGGCTCTACTTACAATGAGCAGTTCTTC.

The chain recombines TRBV7-9 with TRBJ1-2; TRBD1 matches at 9 bases. Germline CDR1 is SEHNR and CDR2 is FQNEAQ (reference sequence). V lost 6 bases, J lost 6 bases, and 11 bases stayed unmatched. The CDR3 totals 15 residues. CDR3 bases: TGTGCCAGCAGTTATACCGGGACAGGGAAGGATGGCTACACCTTC. This codes for CASSYTGTGKDGYTF.

This clonotype was picked up a small number of times. The chain employs TRBV27 and TRBJ2-1, with 11 bases aligning to TRBD2. CDR3 size: 14 residues. V trimming: 5 bases; J trimming: 9 bases; junction bases outside the gene matches: 6. Germline values: CDR1 MNHEY, CDR2 SMNVEV (reference sequence). This CDR3 reads CASSRLAGGFEQFF. CDR3 coding DNA: TGTGCCAGCAGTCGGCTAGCGGGGGGATTTGAGCAGTTCTTC.

This clonotype has a handful of counts. The genes are TRBV7-2 and TRBJ2-5; D gene uncertain. Between the trimmed V and J ends, which lost 2 bases and 1 base, there was a span of 11 bases. From germline, CDR1 is SGHTA and CDR2 FQGNSA. The length of the CDR3 is 15 residues. CDR3 protein: CASSLRARVQETQYF. CDR3 DNA sequence: TGTGCCAGCAGCTTAAGGGCGCGAGTCCAAGAGACCCAGTACTTC.

By share, this clonotype counts as large. The rearrangement links TRBV11-2 to TRBJ2-7, with D perhaps being TRBD1 or TRBD2 (6 bases each). Germline CDR1 SGHAT, CDR2 FQNNGV. The V end lost 5 bases, the J end lost 6 bases, and 14 bases lay between the germline ends. The CDR3 sequence is 13 residues long. The CDR3 here is CASSPRGDLEQYF. In DNA, the CDR3 is TGTGCCAGCAGCCCAAGGGGGGACCTCGAGCAGTACTTC.

This clonotype has just one count. The chain couples TRBV2 to TRBJ1-5; D remains unclear. This CDR3 has 15 amino acids. The ends were cut back, 5 bases at V and 4 bases at J, with 15 bases in the middle. The germline CDR1 and CDR2 sequences are SNHLY and FYNNEI. CDR3 region: CASSLGPLLNQPQHF. The DNA of the CDR3 is TGTGCCAGCAGTCTTGGACCCCTCCTGAATCAGCCCCAGCATTTT.

The chain is built from TRBV2 and TRBJ1-1; D ambiguous. V lost 7 bases to trimming and J lost 2 bases, with 8 bases between them. The CDR3 has 12 residues. The germline V gene encodes CDR1 SNHLY and CDR2 FYNNEI. The CDR3 region is CASKVDNTEAFF. The CDR3 region has the DNA TGTGCCAGCAAGGTGGACAACACTGAAGCTTTCTTT.

This clonotype turned up a few times. The V gene is TRBV6-2 or TRBV6-3, the J gene TRBJ1-1, with no clear D. Germline V CDR1 and CDR2: MNHEY, SVGEGT. This CDR3 comprises 12 residues. V shed 5 bases and J shed 4 bases, with 8 bases lying between them. CDR3 in amino acids: CASSRWVTEAFF. DNA for the CDR3: TGTGCCAGCAGTCGCTGGGTCACTGAAGCTTTCTTT.

This sequence joins TRBV7-2 and TRBJ2-2; 9 positions agree with TRBD1. Germline V gene sequence: CDR1 SGHTA, CDR2 FQGNSA. V trimming: 4 bases; J trimming: 9 bases; junction bases outside the gene matches: 9. The CDR3 length is 15 residues. The CDR3 region is CASSSRDRAPRELFF. The CDR3 nucleotides read TGTGCCAGCAGCTCCCGGGACAGGGCGCCCCGGGAGCTGTTTTTT.

This clonotype appeared a few times. The chain uses TRBV27 and TRBJ2-3; no firm D call. The CDR3 is made up of 16 amino acids. Germline V CDR1 and CDR2: MNHEY, SMNVEV (reference sequence). V lost 6 bases to trimming and J lost 2 bases, with 18 bases between them. In nucleotides, the CDR3 is TGTGCCAGCAGCCCGCCCAGGTCTAGAATCACAGATACGCAGTATTTT. It specifies CASSPPRSRITDTQYF.

The rearrangement joins TRBV2 to TRBJ1-1; D call uncertain. Between the trimmed V and J ends, which lost 6 bases and 0 bases, there was a span of 20 bases. The CDR3 covers 17 residues. Germline V lookup: CDR1 SNHLY, CDR2 FYNNEI. DNA for the CDR3: TGTGCCAGCAGCCATCGGGCGGGAGGACGGATGAACACTGAAGCTTTCTTT. This sequence encodes CASSHRAGGRMNTEAFF.

The sample holds a few counts of this clonotype. The rearrangement uses TRBV27 and TRBJ1-6; D gene uncertain. Per the germline V gene, CDR1 is MNHEY and CDR2 is SMNVEV (reference sequence). V lost 7 bases, J lost 10 bases, and 17 bases lay in between. The CDR3 length is 14 residues. The CDR3, as DNA: TGTGCCAGCACCGAGGCGAGGGTAGACTCACCCCTCCACTTT. Translating it yields CASTEARVDSPLHF.